The 18 T cell receptor beta chains presented below share a single source sample, sequenced in a study of control samples from healthy donors and cancer patients. Some clones are missing from TCRdb's copy, which holds only in-frame ones; the method was immunoSEQ multiplex PCR. Among approximately 100,000 clones listed, less than 95% were seen once. The source material was blood. Receptor source: a woman between 18 and 29 years old in good health.

This chain uses TRBV19 with TRBJ2-1, with 9 bases identical to TRBD1. The CDR3 loop spans 16 amino acids. V dropped 5 bases and J dropped 0; count of bases not matched to a gene: 5. Germline values: CDR1 LNHDA, CDR2 SQIVND (reference sequence). CDR3 sequence: CASSRMTGGSYNEQFF. The CDR3 nucleotides read TGTGCCAGTAGTCGGATGACAGGGGGCTCCTACAATGAGCAGTTCTTC.

This clone was counted a single time. The chain is built from TRBV4-1 and TRBJ2-7, with 14 bases aligning to TRBD2. CDR1 MGHRA and CDR2 YSYEKL come from the germline V gene. The CDR3 has 16 amino acids. The V segment lost 4 bases and the J segment 3 bases; nucleotides outside the gene matches: 5. The CDR3 region has the DNA TGCGCCAGCAGCCGGGGACTAGCGGGGGTAAACTACGAGCAGTACTTC. This translates into CASSRGLAGVNYEQYF.

The rearrangement joins TRBV19 to TRBJ1-2; D remains unclear. The length of the CDR3 is 13 residues. V was cut by 4 bases and J by 1 base, with 7 bases left in between. Per germline, CDR1 LNHDA and CDR2 SQIVND (reference sequence). In nucleotides, the CDR3 is TGTGCCAGTAGTACGGTGGATAACTATGGCTACACCTTC. This gives the protein CASSTVDNYGYTF.

The chain is built from TRBV9 and TRBJ1-3; D is perhaps TRBD1 (5 bases). Germline V gives CDR1 SGDLS, CDR2 YYNGEE. Trimming removed 3 bases at V and 0 bases at J, with 10 bases between. The CDR3 runs to 15 residues. The CDR3 reads CASSDAGHSGNTIYF. In DNA, the CDR3 is TGTGCCAGCAGCGACGCAGGACACTCTGGAAACACCATATATTTT. The entire variable domain, with the rest obtained from reference TRBV9 and TRBJ1-3, is as follows: DSGVTQTPKHLITATGQRVTLRCSPRSGDLSVYWYQQSLDQGLQFLIQYYNGEERAKGNILERFSAQQFPDLHSELNLSSLELGDSALYFCASSDAGHSGNTIYFGEGSWLTVV.

The chain uses TRBV9 and TRBJ1-5; TRBD1 agrees at 12 bases. The J segment lost 6 bases and the V segment lost 3 bases, leaving 7 bases of the junction unmatched. This CDR3 is built from 16 residues. Per germline, CDR1 SGDLS and CDR2 YYNGEE. CDR3 sequence (DNA): TGTGCCAGCAGCGCGGGGACAGGGGGCGTCAGTCAGCCCCAGCATTTT. Translating gives CASSAGTGGVSQPQHF. The variable domain in full, with the rest retrieved from reference TRBV9 and TRBJ1-5, is DSGVTQTPKHLITATGQRVTLRCSPRSGDLSVYWYQQSLDQGLQFLIQYYNGEERAKGNILERFSAQQFPDLHSELNLSSLELGDSALYFCASSAGTGGVSQPQHFGDGTRLSIL.

The chain recombines TRBV4-2 with TRBJ1-2, with D unresolved. The V end lost 1 base, the J end lost 8 bases, and 5 bases lay between the germline ends. The CDR3 loop spans 11 amino acids. Germline V gene sequence: CDR1 LGHNA, CDR2 YNFKEQ. Written as DNA, the CDR3 is TGTGCCAGCAGCCAAGGGACCGGCTACACCTTC. It is translated as CASSQGTGYTF.

In DNA, the CDR3 is TGCGCCAGCAGCCTAGCAGGGGGTATGAACACTGAAGCTTTCTTT. Translated: CASSLAGGMNTEAFF. This sequence joins TRBV5-1 and TRBJ1-1; 7 bases fit TRBD1. The CDR3 is 15 amino acids. Per germline, CDR1 SGHRS and CDR2 YFSETQ. Trimming at V came to 4 bases and at J to 0 bases, leaving 6 bases not matched to a gene.

The V call is TRBV20-1, the J call TRBJ2-1; 8 nucleotides line up with TRBD1. Germline CDR1 is DFQATT and CDR2 is SNEGSKA (reference sequence). The V and J ends lost 3 bases and 7 bases, in that order; junction bases with no gene match: 8. The CDR3 is 14 amino acids. The CDR3: CSASAQGARNEQFF. CDR3 nucleotides: TGCAGTGCTAGTGCGCAGGGGGCGCGGAATGAGCAGTTCTTC.

Only one count was recorded for this clone. V and J are TRBV11-3 and TRBJ1-2; unclear D gene. Germline V gives CDR1 SGHNT, CDR2 YENEEA. The CDR3 has 15 residues. Trimming pared 5 bases from V and 3 bases from J, leaving 16 bases between. CDR3 sequence: CASSHSAGLDYGYTF. The CDR3 region has the DNA TGTGCCAGCAGCCACAGTGCAGGATTGGACTATGGCTACACCTTC.

This rearrangement joins TRBV6-5 to TRBJ1-5; 7 bases agree with TRBD1. The length of the CDR3 is 15 residues. CDR1 and CDR2 from the germline V gene are MNHEY and SVGAGI. V was clipped by 5 bases and J by 4 bases; unmatched bases: 8. The CDR3 protein is CASSKSGGGNQPQHF. In nucleotides, the CDR3 is TGTGCCAGCAGTAAATCAGGGGGAGGTAATCAGCCCCAGCATTTT.

The rearrangement links TRBV12-3 or TRBV12-4 to TRBJ1-2; D unclear. Trimming pared 3 bases from V and 4 bases from J, leaving 6 bases between. The length of the CDR3 is 12 residues. The CDR3 sequence is CASSLIGYGYTF. For the CDR3, the DNA is TGTGCCAGCAGTTTGATAGGCTATGGCTACACCTTC.

V is TRBV3-1 (or the pseudogene TRBV3-2) and J is TRBJ1-2, with D tentatively TRBD1 (5 bases). The germline CDR1 and CDR2 sequences are LGHDT and YNNKEL (reference sequence). The CDR3 is 14 amino acids. V was pared by 9 bases and J by 3 bases, with 17 bases between. CDR3 sequence reads: CASRTPGRDYGYTF. The CDR3 DNA reads TGTGCCAGTCGAACTCCGGGACGGGACTATGGCTACACCTTC.

CDR3 in DNA: TGCGCCAGCAGTGTGGAGCTCCCAAGCTACGAGCAGTACTTC. Encoded protein: CASSVELPSYEQYF. V is TRBV10-2 and J is TRBJ2-7; the D is unclear. The CDR3 spans 14 residues. Trimming shortened V by 4 bases and J by 3 bases, and 13 bases separated the two germline ends. The germline CDR1 and CDR2 sequences are WSHSY and SAAADI.

The rearrangement uses TRBV2 and TRBJ2-1; a possible D gene is TRBD2 (7 bases). The V and J ends lost 7 bases and 7 bases respectively, with 20 bases between them. Germline V gene data show CDR1 as SNHLY and CDR2 as FYNNEI. The length of the CDR3 is 15 residues. Here the CDR3 DNA reads TGTGCCAGCAAATTGTTGGCGGGGGCGGGGAATGAGCAGTTCTTC. Translation gives CASKLLAGAGNEQFF.

The chain employs TRBV24-1 and TRBJ1-4, with D possibly matching TRBD1 (5 bases). Looked up from germline, CDR1 is KGHDR and CDR2 is SFDVKD. V lost 4 bases and J lost 1, with 6 bases in between. This CDR3 spans 14 amino acids. CDR3 loop: CATSETGTNEKLFF. Here the CDR3 DNA reads TGTGCCACCAGTGAAACAGGAACTAATGAAAAACTGTTTTTT.

This chain uses TRBV10-1 with TRBJ2-3; D unresolved. Trimming took off 3 bases at V and 0 bases at J, with 10 bases between the two ends. The germline V gene has CDR1 WNHNN and CDR2 SYGVQD (reference sequence). This CDR3 spans 15 amino acids. This chain's CDR3 is CASSEVVGSTDTQYF. DNA for the CDR3: TGCGCCAGCAGTGAAGTCGTGGGAAGCACAGATACGCAGTATTTT.

The gene calls are TRBV5-1 and TRBJ2-1; perhaps D is TRBD1 or TRBD2 (6 bases each). Germline lookup yields CDR1 SGHRS and CDR2 YFSETQ. The CDR3 runs to 12 residues. V was trimmed by 2 bases and J by 10 bases, leaving 10 bases between them. The CDR3 here is CASSFRGEEQFF. The CDR3 DNA sequence: TGCGCCAGCAGCTTTAGGGGGGAAGAGCAGTTCTTC.

About this clone itself: One end of the junction is discordant with germline, which a read error may explain. This sequence joins TRBV4-1 and TRBJ2-7, with TRBD1 as a possible D gene (6 bases). The CDR3 is made up of 16 amino acids. Per the germline V gene, CDR1 is MGHRA and CDR2 is YSYEKL. The CDR3 sequence is CASSHVDRLNSHEQYF. In DNA, the CDR3 is TGCGCCAGCAGCCACGTTGACAGGCTAAACTCCCACGAGCAGTACTTC.